This T cell receptor (beta chain) originates from a study of cytomegalovirus exposure and HLA in healthy donors. In regard to this clone: Its antigen is still unknown.

Nominal health characterized the donors when sampled, though unrecorded immune exposures were likely. Use of 60 Vbeta and 13 Jbeta primers characterized the PCR. Using immunoSEQ multiplex PCR, the repertoire was profiled, and TCRdb retains in-frame clones only, with some absent. The repertoire table contains under 120,000 clones. The study, taken as a whole, reports: Confirmation was obtained in vitro that a few CMV-associated chains are specific for CMV antigens. Cytomegalovirus status was reportedly diagnosed by the classifier with high sensitivity and specificity.

This receptor was taken from a man between 45 and 60 years old in good health and CMV-seronegative. Sequencing input: PBMCs.

The CDR3 nucleotides read TGTGCCAGCAGCCCAGGGCGGGACAGGCCTTACGAGCAGTACTTC. Translated, it gives CASSPGRDRPYEQYF. The chain carries TRBV7-2 and TRBJ2-7, with 8 bases matching TRBD1. The germline CDR1 and CDR2 sequences are SGHTA and FQGNSA. J lost 4 bases, V lost 5 bases, and 10 bases had no gene match. This CDR3 is 15 amino acids long.